The clone carrying this TCR beta chain was detected a few times. Its antigen is still unknown. The CDR3 covers 13 residues. V was pared by 4 bases and J by 6 bases, with 12 bases between. The data were taken from a study of T cell repertoires in cytomegalovirus infection. On the study more broadly: Matching HLA type and CMV infection were both indicated by public TCR beta signatures. Notes on the study in general: The ex vivo response showed dominance by HLA-C-restricted CMV-specific TCR beta clonotypes.

Each CDR3 protein is one row after TCRdb ran MiXCR on the reads. Of fewer than 950,000 distinct CDR3 sequences in the sample, approximately 29% were seen once. V and J are TRBV12-3 or TRBV12-4 and TRBJ1-2; D call uncertain. The sequence was collected from a human donor in good health (CMV status not recorded). Some clones in this sample may be carry-over from other donors' samples. The source was cultured CD8+ T cells from PBMCs, collected from culture after CMV antigen stimulation. DNA of the CDR3: TGTGCCAGCAGTTCTCACCCGTATGATGGCTACACCTTC. Protein product: CASSSHPYDGYTF.